This T cell receptor (beta chain) emerged from a study of T cell responses to AZD1222 COVID-19 vaccine. This CDR3 comprises 13 residues. V was trimmed by 5 bases and J by 0 bases, leaving 8 bases between them. From germline, CDR1 is SEHNR and CDR2 FQNEAQ (reference sequence). Method: immunoSEQ multiplex PCR; TCRdb's copy keeps in-frame clones and lacks some. Of under 200,000 clones in the sample, about 89% were seen once. Sequences were derived from peripheral blood, sampled on day 0 of AZD1222 vaccination. The rearrangement joins TRBV7-9 to TRBJ2-7; D is ambiguous. This receptor was obtained from an adult in good health. The CDR3 sequence is CASSQAFSYEQYF. The CDR3 DNA reads as TGTGCCAGCAGCCAAGCATTCTCCTACGAGCAGTACTTC.